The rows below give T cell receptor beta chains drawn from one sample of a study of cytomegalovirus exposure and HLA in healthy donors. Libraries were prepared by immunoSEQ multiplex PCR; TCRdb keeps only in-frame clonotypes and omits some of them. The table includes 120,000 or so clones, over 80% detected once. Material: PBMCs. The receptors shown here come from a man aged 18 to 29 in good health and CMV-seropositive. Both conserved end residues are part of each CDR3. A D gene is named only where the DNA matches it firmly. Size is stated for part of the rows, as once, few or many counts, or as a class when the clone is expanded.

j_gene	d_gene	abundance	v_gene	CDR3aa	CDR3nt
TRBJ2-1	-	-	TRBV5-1	CASSSGNPYNEQFF	TGCGCCAGCAGCTCCGGGAATCCCTACAATGAGCAGTTCTTC
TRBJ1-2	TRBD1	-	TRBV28	CASNRGQGFGYTF	TGTGCCAGCAACCGGGGACAGGGGTTTGGCTACACCTTC
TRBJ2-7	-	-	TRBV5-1	CASSAGRGLAYEQYF	TGCGCCAGCAGCGCGGGTCGAGGATTAGCCTACGAGCAGTACTTC
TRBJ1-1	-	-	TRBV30	CAWSVLGNTEAFF	TGTGCCTGGAGTGTACTAGGGAACACTGAAGCTTTCTTT
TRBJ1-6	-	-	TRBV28	CASRLLQGLNSPLHF	TGTGCCAGCAGGCTTCTCCAGGGGCTCAATTCACCCCTCCACTTT
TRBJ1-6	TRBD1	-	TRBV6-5	CASSYTGVGNSPLHF	TGTGCCAGCAGTTACACAGGGGTGGGTAATTCACCCCTCCACTTT
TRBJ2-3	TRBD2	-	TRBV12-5	CASGRGGTDTQYF	TGTGCTAGTGGACGGGGGGGCACAGATACGCAGTATTTT
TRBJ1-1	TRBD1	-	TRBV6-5	CASSAGTGNTEAFF	TGTGCCAGCAGTGCCGGGACAGGAAACACTGAAGCTTTCTTT
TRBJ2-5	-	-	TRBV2	CASSRPSSGALLAQYF	TGTGCCAGCAGTCGCCCCAGTAGCGGTGCCTTACTGGCCCAGTACTTC
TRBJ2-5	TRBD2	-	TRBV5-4	CASSLSGGRRETQYF	TGTGCCAGCAGCCTAAGCGGGGGGCGGAGGGAGACCCAGTACTTC
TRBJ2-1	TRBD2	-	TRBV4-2	CASSPQTSGGADEQFF	TGTGCCAGCAGCCCTCAGACTAGCGGGGGGGCTGATGAGCAGTTCTTC
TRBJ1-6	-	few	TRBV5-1	CASSLEQPGVMALHF	TGCGCCAGCAGCTTGGAACAGCCCGGGGTTATGGCCCTCCACTTT
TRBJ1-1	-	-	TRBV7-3	CASSPDRTYTEAFF	TGTGCCAGCAGCCCCGACAGGACCTACACTGAAGCTTTCTTT
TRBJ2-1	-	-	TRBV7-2	CASSLYSHEQFF	TGTGCCAGCAGCCTCTATAGCCATGAGCAGTTCTTC
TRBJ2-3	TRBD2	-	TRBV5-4	CASSRTSGGPWGTDTQYF	TGTGCCAGCAGCCGTACTAGCGGGGGACCGTGGGGCACAGATACGCAGTATTTT
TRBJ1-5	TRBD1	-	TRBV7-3	CASSYRDRGHQPQHF	TGTGCCAGCAGCTACCGGGACAGGGGGCATCAGCCCCAGCATTTT
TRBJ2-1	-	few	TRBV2	CASSEGYYDPYNEQFF	TGTGCCAGCAGTGAAGGGTACTACGACCCCTACAATGAGCAGTTCTTC
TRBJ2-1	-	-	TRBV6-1	CASSEADGGSYNEQFF	TGTGCCAGCAGTGAAGCGGACGGGGGCTCCTACAATGAGCAGTTCTTC
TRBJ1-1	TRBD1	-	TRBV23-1	CASSRDRDPEAFF	TGCGCCAGCAGTCGGGACAGGGACCCTGAAGCTTTCTTT
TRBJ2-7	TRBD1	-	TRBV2	CASSIGTVYEQYF	TGTGCCAGCAGCATTGGGACAGTCTACGAGCAGTACTTC
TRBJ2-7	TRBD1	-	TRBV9	CASSAREGTEDYEQYF	TGTGCCAGCAGCGCCCGAGAGGGGACAGAAGACTACGAGCAGTACTTC
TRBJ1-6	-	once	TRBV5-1	CASSLGGLDNSPLHF	TGCGCCAGCAGCTTGGGGGGGCTGGATAATTCACCCCTCCACTTT
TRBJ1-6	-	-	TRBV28	CASRTENNSPLHF	TGTGCCAGCCGGACAGAGAATAATTCACCCCTCCACTTT
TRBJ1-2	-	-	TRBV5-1	CASSPNREEFGVNGYTF	TGCGCCAGCAGCCCGAACCGGGAGGAATTCGGTGTCAACGGCTACACCTTC
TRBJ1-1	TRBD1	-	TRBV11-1	CASSNRWDRDPIAFF	TGTGCCAGCAGCAACCGATGGGACAGGGATCCCATTGCGTTCTTT
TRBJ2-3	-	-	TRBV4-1	CASSQRLVYGTDTQYF	TGCGCCAGCAGCCAAAGACTAGTTTACGGCACAGATACGCAGTATTTT
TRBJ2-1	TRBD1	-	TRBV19	CASSRTGGAGNEQFF	TGTGCCAGTAGTCGCACAGGGGGCGCAGGCAATGAGCAGTTCTTC
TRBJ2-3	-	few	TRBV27	CASTNVVPQATDTQYF	TGTGCCAGCACCAATGTGGTCCCCCAGGCGACAGATACGCAGTATTTT
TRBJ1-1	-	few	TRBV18	CASSPPGGAVAFF	TGTGCCAGCTCACCACCAGGGGGGGCAGTAGCTTTCTTT
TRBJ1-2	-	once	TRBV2	CASSEALRGGYTF	TGTGCCAGCAGTGAAGCGCTTCGGGGGGGCTACACCTTC
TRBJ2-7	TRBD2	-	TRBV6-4	CASPGLVSSYEQYF	TGTGCCAGCCCCGGACTAGTCAGCTCCTACGAGCAGTACTTC
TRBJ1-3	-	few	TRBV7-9	CASSYTVSGNTIYF	TGTGCCAGCAGTTATACAGTCTCTGGAAACACCATATATTTT
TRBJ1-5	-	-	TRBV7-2	CASSLVADQPQHF	TGTGCCAGCAGCTTAGTGGCGGATCAGCCCCAGCATTTT
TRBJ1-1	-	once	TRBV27	CASSSGLTGTEAFF	TGTGCCAGCAGTTCCGGTCTCACGGGAACTGAAGCTTTCTTT
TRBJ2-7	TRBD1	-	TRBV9	CASSSGGTGVNEQYF	TGTGCCAGCAGCTCAGGGGGGACAGGGGTAAACGAGCAGTACTTC
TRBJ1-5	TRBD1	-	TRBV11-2	CASSSGQEGQPQHF	TGTGCCAGCAGCTCTGGACAGGAGGGGCAGCCCCAGCATTTT
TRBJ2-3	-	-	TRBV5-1	CASSRLTSPGTDTQYF	TGCGCCAGCAGCCGGCTTACTAGCCCTGGTACAGATACGCAGTATTTT
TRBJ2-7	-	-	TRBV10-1	CASSRGIGSYEQYF	TGCGCCAGCAGTAGGGGTATCGGCTCCTACGAGCAGTACTTC
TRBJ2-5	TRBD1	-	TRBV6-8	CASSSKAGTGIVETQYF	TGTGCCAGCAGTTCCAAAGCCGGGACAGGGATCGTGGAGACCCAGTACTTC
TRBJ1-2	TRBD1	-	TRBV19	CASYRGVGYTF	TGTGCCAGCTACAGGGGTGTTGGCTACACCTTC
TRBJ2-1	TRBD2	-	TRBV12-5	CASGLGLAGSYNEQFF	TGTGCTAGTGGTCTAGGACTAGCGGGGAGTTACAATGAGCAGTTCTTC
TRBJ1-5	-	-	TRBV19	CASRPDSSNQPQHF	TGTGCCAGTAGGCCTGACAGTAGCAATCAGCCCCAGCATTTT
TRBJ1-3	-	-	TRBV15	CATSVASGNTIYF	TGTGCCACCAGCGTAGCCTCTGGAAACACCATATATTTT
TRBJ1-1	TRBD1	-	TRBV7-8	CASSLLTGAVSTEAFF	TGTGCCAGCAGCCTTCTAACAGGGGCGGTTTCCACTGAAGCTTTCTTT
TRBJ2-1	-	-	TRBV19	CASSPSGDEQFF	TGTGCCAGTAGCCCCAGCGGTGATGAGCAGTTCTTC
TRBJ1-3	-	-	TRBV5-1	CASSPNYNSGNTIYF	TGCGCCAGCAGCCCCAACTACAACTCTGGAAACACCATATATTTT
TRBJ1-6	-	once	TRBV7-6	CASSLAPGSYNSPLHF	TGTGCCAGCAGCCTAGCCCCGGGGTCCTATAATTCACCCCTCCACTTT
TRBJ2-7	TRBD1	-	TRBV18	CASSPSRQGAGNEQYF	TGTGCCAGCTCACCTTCTCGACAGGGGGCAGGGAACGAGCAGTACTTC
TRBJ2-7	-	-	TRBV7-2	CASSFPPGLTYEQYF	TGTGCCAGCAGCTTCCCACCGGGACTTACCTACGAGCAGTACTTC
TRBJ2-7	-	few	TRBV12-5	CASGLGQIYEQYF	TGTGCTAGTGGTTTGGGACAGATCTACGAGCAGTACTTC
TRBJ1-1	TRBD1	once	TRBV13	CASSSITGEAEAFF	TGTGCCAGCAGTTCAATTACAGGGGAGGCTGAAGCTTTCTTT
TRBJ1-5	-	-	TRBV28	CASSFQGPSNQPQHF	TGTGCCAGCAGTTTTCAGGGTCCGAGCAATCAGCCCCAGCATTTT
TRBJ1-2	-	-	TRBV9	CASSPKGGGEGYTF	TGTGCCAGCAGCCCGAAGGGGGGGGGAGAGGGCTACACCTTC
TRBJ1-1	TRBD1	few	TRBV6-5	CASSTGVEAFF	TGTGCCAGCAGTACAGGGGTTGAAGCTTTCTTT